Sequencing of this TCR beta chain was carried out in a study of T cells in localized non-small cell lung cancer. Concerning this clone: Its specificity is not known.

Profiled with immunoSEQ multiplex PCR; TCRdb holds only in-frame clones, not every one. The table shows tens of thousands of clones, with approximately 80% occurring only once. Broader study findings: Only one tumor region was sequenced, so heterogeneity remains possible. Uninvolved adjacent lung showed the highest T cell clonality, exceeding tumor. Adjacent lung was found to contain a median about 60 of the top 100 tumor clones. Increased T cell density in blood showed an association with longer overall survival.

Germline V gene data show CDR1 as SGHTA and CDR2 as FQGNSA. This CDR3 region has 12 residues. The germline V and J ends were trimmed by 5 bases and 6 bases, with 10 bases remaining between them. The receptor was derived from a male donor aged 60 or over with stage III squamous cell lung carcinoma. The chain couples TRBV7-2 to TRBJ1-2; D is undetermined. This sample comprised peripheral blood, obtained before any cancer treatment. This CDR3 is CASSPKTDGYTF. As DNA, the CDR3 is TGTGCCAGCAGCCCAAAAACCGATGGCTACACCTTC.